This TCR beta chain is from a study of PD-L1 blockade in urothelial cancer. Assay used: immunoSEQ multiplex PCR; TCRdb lists only in-frame clones, some missing. The sample lists roughly 91,000 clones, around 85% occurring once. Germline trimming cut 6 bases from V and 2 bases from J; bases unmatched to any gene: 3. This CDR3 comprises 15 residues. Germline CDR1 MGHRA, CDR2 YSYEKL. Time point in this sample: pretreatment peripheral blood. All patients carried locally advanced or metastatic urothelial carcinoma. This clone was seen once. The sample consisted of PBMCs, taken around atezolizumab (anti-PD-L1) treatment. This sequence was found in a man in his sixties with urothelial cancer. This sequence joins TRBV4-1 and TRBJ2-7, with TRBD2 matching 14 bases. CDR3 DNA: TGCGCCAGCAGGGGACTAGCGGGGGTAACCTACGAGCAGTACTTC. Translating gives CASRGLAGVTYEQYF.